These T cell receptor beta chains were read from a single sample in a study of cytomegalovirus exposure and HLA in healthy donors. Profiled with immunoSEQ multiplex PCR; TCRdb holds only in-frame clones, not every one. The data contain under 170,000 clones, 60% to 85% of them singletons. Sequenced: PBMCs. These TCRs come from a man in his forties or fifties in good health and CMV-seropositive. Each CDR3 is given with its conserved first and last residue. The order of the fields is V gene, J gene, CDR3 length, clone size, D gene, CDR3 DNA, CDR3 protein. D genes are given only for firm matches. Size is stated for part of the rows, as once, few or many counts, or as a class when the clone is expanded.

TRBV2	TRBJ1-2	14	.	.	TGTGCCAGCAGAGGAGCCGGGATTAACTATGGCTACACCTTC	CASRGAGINYGYTF
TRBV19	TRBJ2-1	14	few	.	TGTGCCAGTAGTATAGGAGGGTTCGGGAATGAGCAGTTCTTC	CASSIGGFGNEQFF
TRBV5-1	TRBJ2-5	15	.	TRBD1	TGCGCCAGTGGGGGACAGGGGTCGAAAGGAGAGACCCAGTACTTC	CASGGQGSKGETQYF
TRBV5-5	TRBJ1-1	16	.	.	TGTGCCAGCAGCTGGCTATCCGGACAGCTGAACACTGAAGCTTTCTTT	CASSWLSGQLNTEAFF
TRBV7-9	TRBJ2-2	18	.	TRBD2	TGTGCCAGCAGCCCAGGACTAGCGGGAGCCAGGAACACCGGGGAGCTGTTTTTT	CASSPGLAGARNTGELFF
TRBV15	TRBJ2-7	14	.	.	TGTGCCACCAGCAGAGCAGGGGTCTCCTACGAGCAGTACTTC	CATSRAGVSYEQYF
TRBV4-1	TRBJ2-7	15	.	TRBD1	TGCGCCAGCAGGACGACCGGGACAGGTCGCTACGAGCAGTACTTC	CASRTTGTGRYEQYF
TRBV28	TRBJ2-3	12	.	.	TGTGCCAGCAGTTTACTTACAGATACGCAGTATTTT	CASSLLTDTQYF
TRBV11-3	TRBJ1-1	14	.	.	TGTGCCAGCAGCCTCACCGACTCAAACACTGAAGCTTTCTTT	CASSLTDSNTEAFF
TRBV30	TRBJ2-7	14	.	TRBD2	TGTGCCTGGAGTGTTGGGACTAGCGGCTACGAGCAGTACTTC	CAWSVGTSGYEQYF